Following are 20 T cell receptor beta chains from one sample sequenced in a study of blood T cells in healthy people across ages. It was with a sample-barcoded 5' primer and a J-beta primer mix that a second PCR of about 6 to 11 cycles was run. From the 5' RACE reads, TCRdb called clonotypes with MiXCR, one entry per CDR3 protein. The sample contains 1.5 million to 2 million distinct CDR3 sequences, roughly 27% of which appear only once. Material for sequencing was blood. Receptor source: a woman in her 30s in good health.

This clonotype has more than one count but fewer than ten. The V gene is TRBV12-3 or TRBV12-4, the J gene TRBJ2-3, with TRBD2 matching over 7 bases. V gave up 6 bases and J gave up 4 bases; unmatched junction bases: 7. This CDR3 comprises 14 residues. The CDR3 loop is CASSPGLVSDTQYF. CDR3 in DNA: TGTGCCAGCAGCCCCGGACTAGTCTCAGATACGCAGTATTTT.

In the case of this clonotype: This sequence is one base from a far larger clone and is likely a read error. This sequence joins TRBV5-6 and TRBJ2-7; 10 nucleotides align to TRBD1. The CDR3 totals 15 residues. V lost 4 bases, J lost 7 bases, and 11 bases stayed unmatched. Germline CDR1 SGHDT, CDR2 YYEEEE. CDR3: CASSPGQGTYNEQYF. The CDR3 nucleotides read TGTGCCAGCAGCCCGGGACAGGGGACCTACAATGAGCAGTACTTC. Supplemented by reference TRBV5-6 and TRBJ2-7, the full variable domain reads DAGVTQSPTHLIKTRGQQVTLRCSPKSGHDTVSWYQQALGQGPQFIFQYYEEEERQRGNFPDRFSGHQFPNYSSELNVNALLLGDSALYLCASSPGQGTYNEQYFGPGTRLTVT.

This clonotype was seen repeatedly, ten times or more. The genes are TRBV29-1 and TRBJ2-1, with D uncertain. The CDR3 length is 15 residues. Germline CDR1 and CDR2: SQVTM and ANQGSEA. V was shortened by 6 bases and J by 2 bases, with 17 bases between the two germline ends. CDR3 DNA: TGCAGCGTACCTAATCGAATAGCTGCCTACAATGAGCAGTTCTTC. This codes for CSVPNRIAAYNEQFF.

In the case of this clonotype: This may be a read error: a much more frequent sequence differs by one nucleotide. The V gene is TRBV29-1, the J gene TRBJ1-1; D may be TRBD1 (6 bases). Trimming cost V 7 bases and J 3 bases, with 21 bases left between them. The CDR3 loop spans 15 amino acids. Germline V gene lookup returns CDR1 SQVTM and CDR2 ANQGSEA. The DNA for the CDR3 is TGCAGCGCGCACCGGACCGCGGGGGCGGACACTGAAGCTTTCTTT. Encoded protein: CSAHRTAGADTEAFF.

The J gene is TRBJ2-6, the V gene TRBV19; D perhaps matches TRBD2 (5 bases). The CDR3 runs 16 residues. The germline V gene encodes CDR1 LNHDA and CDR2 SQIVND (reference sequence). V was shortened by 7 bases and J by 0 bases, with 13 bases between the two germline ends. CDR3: CASKRRRGSGANVLTF. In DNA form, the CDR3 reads TGTGCCAGTAAGCGGAGGAGAGGCTCTGGGGCCAACGTCCTGACTTTC.

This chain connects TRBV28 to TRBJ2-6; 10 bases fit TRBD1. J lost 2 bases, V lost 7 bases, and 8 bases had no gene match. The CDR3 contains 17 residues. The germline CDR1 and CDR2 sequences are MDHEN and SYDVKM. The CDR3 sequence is CASTPGQGKAGANVLTF. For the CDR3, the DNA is TGTGCCAGCACCCCGGGACAGGGGAAGGCTGGGGCCAACGTCCTGACTTTC.

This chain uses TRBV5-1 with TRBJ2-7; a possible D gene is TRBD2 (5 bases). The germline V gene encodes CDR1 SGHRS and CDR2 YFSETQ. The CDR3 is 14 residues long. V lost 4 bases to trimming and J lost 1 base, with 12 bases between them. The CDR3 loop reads CASSPEDFSYEQYF. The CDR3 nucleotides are TGCGCCAGCAGCCCGGAGGACTTTTCCTACGAGCAGTACTTC.

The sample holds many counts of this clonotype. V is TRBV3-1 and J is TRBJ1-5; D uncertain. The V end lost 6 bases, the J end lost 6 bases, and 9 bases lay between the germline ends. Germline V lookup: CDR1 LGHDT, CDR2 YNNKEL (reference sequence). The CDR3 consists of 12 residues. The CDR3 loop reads CASRPGVQPQHF. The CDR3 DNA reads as TGTGCCAGCAGGCCCGGGGTTCAGCCCCAGCATTTT.

CDR3 sequence reads: CASSPDRGRDEAFF. In DNA form, the CDR3 reads TGTGCCAGCAGCCCAGACAGGGGGAGAGATGAAGCTTTCTTT. The chain has TRBV7-9 and TRBJ1-1, with 9 positions matching TRBD1. With 5 bases clipped from V and 7 bases from J, the junction kept 8 bases outside the gene matches. CDR1 is SEHNR, CDR2 FQNEAQ, per germline (reference sequence). This CDR3 region has 14 residues. The variable domain in full, with the rest retrieved from reference TRBV7-9 and TRBJ1-1, is DTGVSQNPRHKITKRGQNVTFRCDPISEHNRLYWYRQTLGQGPEFLTYFQNEAQLEKSRLLSDRFSAERPKGSFSTLEIQRTEQGDSAMYLCASSPDRGRDEAFFGQGTRLTVV.

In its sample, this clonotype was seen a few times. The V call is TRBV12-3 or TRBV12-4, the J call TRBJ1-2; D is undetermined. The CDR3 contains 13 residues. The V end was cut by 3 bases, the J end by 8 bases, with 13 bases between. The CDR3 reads CASSFQDASGYTF. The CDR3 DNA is TGTGCCAGCAGTTTCCAAGACGCTTCGGGCTACACCTTC.

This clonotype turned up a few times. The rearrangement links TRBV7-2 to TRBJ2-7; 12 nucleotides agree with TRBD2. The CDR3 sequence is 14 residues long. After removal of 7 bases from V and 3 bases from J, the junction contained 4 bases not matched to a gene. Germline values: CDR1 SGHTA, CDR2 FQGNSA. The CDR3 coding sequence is TGTGCCAGCACTCCGACTAGCGGGAGCTACGAGCAGTACTTC. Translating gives CASTPTSGSYEQYF.

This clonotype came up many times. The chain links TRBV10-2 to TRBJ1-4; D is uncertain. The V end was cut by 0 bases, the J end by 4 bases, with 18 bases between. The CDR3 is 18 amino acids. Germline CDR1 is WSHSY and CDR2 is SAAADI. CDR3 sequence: CASSESKGGRTYNEKLFF. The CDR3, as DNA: TGCGCCAGCAGTGAGTCGAAAGGTGGCCGGACCTATAATGAAAAACTGTTTTTT.

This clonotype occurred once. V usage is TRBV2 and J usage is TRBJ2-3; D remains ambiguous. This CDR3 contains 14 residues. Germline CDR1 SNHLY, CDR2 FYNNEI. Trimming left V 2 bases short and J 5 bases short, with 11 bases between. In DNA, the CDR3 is TGTGCCAGCAGTGAAATGAGTAGGAGAGATACGCAGTATTTT. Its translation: CASSEMSRRDTQYF.

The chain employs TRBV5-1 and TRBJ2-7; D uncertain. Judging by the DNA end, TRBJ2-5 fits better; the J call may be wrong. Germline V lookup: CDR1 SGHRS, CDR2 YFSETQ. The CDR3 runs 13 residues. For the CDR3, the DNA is TGCGCCAGCAGGACCCTAGGGCGAGAGACCCAGTACTTC. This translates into CASRTLGRETQYF.

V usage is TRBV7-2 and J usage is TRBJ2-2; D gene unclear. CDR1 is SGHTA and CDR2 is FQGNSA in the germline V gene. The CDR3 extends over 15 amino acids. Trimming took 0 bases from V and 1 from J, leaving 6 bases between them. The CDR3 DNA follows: TGTGCCAGCAGCTTAGCGCTCAAGAACACCGGGGAGCTGTTTTTT. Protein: CASSLALKNTGELFF.

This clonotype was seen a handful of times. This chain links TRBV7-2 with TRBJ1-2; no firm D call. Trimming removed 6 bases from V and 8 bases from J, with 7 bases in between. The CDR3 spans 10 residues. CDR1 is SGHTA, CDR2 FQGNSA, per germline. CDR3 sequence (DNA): TGTGCCAGCAGTGCGGGGGGCTACACCTTC. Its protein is CASSAGGYTF.

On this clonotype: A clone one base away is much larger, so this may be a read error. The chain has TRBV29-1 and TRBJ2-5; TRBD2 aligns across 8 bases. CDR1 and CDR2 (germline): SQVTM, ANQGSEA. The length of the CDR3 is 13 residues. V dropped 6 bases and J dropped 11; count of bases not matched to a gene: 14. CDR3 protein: CSVRLAKYGVQYF. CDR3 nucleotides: TGCAGCGTGAGACTAGCGAAATATGGTGTGCAGTACTTC.

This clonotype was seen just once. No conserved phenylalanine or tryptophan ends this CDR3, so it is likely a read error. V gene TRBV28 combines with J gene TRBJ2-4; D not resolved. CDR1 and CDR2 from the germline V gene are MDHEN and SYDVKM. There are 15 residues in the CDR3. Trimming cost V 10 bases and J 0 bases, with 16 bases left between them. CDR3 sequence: CATRIAPLAKNIQYL. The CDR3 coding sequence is TGTGCCACCCGGATCGCTCCCCTAGCCAAAAACATTCAGTACTTA.

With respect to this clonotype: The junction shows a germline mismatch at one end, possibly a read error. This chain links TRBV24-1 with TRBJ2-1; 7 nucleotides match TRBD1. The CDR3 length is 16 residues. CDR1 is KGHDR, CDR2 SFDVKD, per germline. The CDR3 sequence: CATSDSGQPNYNEQVF. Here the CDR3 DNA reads TGTGCCACCAGTGATTCGGGACAGCCAAACTACAATGAGCAGGTCTTC.

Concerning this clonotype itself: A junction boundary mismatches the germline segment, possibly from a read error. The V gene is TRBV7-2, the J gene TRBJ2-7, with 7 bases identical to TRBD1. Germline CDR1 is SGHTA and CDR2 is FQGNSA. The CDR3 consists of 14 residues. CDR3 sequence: CASSVRGFGYGQYF. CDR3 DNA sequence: TGTGCCAGCAGCGTCAGGGGGTTCGGCTACGGGCAGTACTTC.